This T cell receptor (beta chain) derives from a study of cytomegalovirus exposure and HLA in healthy donors. This CDR3 has 20 amino acids. The V gene's germline CDR1 is SGHRS and CDR2 YFSETQ. Details on this clone: At one boundary the junction diverges from the germline segment, which might be a read error.

Vbeta (60) and Jbeta (13) primers were used in the PCR. The protocol was immunoSEQ multiplex PCR, while the TCRdb copy is restricted to in-frame clones and leaves out a portion. In the table there are approximately 130,000 clones, approximately 80% of which are singletons. Material for sequencing was PBMCs. The sequence derives from a woman under 30 in good health and CMV-seronegative. The chain joins TRBV5-1 to TRBJ2-6, with a tentative D call TRBD1 (6 bases). In nucleotides, the CDR3 is TGCGCCAGCAGCTTGGCGGCAGGGGTCTTGGGAAGGTCTGGGGCCAACGGCCTGACTTTC. Amino acids: CASSLAAGVLGRSGANGLTF.